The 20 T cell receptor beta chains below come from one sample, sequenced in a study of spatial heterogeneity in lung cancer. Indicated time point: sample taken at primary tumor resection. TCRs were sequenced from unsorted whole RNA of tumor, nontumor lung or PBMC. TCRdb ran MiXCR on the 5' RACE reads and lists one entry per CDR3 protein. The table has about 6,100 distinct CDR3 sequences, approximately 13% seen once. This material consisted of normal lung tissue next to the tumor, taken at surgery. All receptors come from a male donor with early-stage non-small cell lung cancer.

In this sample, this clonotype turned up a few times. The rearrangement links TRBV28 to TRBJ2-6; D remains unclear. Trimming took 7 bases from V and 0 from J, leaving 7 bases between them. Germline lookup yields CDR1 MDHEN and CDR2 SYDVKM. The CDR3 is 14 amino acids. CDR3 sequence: CASTDPSGANVLTF. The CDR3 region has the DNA TGTGCCAGCACAGACCCCTCTGGGGCCAACGTCCTGACTTTC. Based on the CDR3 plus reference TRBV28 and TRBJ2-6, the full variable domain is DVKVTQSSRYLVKRTGEKVFLECVQDMDHENMFWYRQDPGLGLRLIYFSYDVKMKEKGDIPEGYSVSREKKERFSLILESASTNQTSMYLCASTDPSGANVLTFGAGSRLTVL.

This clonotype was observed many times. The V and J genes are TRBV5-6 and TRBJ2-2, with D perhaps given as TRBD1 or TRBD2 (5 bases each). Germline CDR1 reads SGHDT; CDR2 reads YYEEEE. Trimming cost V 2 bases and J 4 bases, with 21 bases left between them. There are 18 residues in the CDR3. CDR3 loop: CASSFYRDLWLSTGELFF. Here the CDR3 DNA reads TGTGCCAGCAGCTTTTACCGGGACCTCTGGTTGAGCACCGGGGAGCTGTTTTTT.

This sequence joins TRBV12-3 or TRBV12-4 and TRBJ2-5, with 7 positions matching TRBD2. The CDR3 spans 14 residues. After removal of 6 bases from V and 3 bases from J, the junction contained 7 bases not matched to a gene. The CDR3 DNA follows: TGTGCCAGCAGCCGTTTAGCGGGCAAAGAGACCCAGTACTTC. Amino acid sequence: CASSRLAGKETQYF.

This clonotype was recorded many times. CDR3 amino acids: CASSWTGGRYEQYF. CDR3 DNA sequence: TGTGCCAGCAGTTGGACAGGGGGTCGCTACGAGCAGTACTTC. The rearrangement links TRBV28 to TRBJ2-7, with TRBD1 matching over 10 bases. The ends lost 4 bases at V and 3 bases at J; junction bases unmatched: 3. Germline V lookup: CDR1 MDHEN, CDR2 SYDVKM. The CDR3 covers 14 residues.

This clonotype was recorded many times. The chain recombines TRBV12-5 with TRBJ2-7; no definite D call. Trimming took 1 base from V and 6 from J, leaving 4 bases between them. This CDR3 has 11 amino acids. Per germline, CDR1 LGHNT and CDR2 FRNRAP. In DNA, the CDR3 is TGTGCTAGTGGTTTGGGACTCGAGCAGTACTTC. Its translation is CASGLGLEQYF.

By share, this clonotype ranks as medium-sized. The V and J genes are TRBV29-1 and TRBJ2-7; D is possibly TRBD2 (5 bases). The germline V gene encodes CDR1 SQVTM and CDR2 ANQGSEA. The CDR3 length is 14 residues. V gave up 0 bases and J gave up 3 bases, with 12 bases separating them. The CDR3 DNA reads TGCAGCGTTGAAGATCTCGGGGTCCTCTACGAGCAGTACTTC. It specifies CSVEDLGVLYEQYF.

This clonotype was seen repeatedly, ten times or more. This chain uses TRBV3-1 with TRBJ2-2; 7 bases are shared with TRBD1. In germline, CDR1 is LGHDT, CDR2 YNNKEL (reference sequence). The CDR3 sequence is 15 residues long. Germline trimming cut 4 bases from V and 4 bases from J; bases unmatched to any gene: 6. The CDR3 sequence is CASSPVTGATGELFF. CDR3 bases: TGTGCCAGCAGCCCGGTTACAGGGGCCACCGGGGAGCTGTTTTTT.

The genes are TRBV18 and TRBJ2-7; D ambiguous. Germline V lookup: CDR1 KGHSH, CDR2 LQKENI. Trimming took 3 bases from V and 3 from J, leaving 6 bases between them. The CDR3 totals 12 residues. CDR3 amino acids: CASSPVIYEQYF. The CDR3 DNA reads TGTGCCAGCTCACCCGTTATCTACGAGCAGTACTTC. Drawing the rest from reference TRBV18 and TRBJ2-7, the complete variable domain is NAGVMQNPRHLVRRRGQEARLRCSPMKGHSHVYWYRQLPEEGLKFMVYLQKENIIDESGMPKERFSAEFPKEGPSILRIQQVVRGDSAAYFCASSPVIYEQYFGPGTRLTVT.

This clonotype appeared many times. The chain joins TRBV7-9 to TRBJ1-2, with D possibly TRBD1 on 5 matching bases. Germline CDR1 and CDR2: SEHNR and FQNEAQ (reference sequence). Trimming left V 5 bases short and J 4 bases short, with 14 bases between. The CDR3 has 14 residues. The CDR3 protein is CASSDAGHRYGYTF. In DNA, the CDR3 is TGTGCCAGCAGCGACGCGGGGCACCGCTATGGCTACACCTTC.

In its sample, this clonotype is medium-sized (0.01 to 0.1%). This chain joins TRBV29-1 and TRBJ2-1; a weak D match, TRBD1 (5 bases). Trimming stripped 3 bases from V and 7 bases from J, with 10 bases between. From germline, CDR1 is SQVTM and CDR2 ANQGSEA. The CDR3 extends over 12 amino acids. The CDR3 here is CSVEVSGNEQFF. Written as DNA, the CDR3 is TGCAGCGTTGAGGTCTCAGGGAATGAGCAGTTCTTC.

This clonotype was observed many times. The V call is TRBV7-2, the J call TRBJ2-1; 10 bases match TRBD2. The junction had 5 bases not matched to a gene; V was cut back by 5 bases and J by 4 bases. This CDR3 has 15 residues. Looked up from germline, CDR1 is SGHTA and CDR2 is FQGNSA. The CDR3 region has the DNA TGTGCCAGCAGCGCCGGGACTAGCGCTTACAATGAGCAGTTCTTC. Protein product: CASSAGTSAYNEQFF. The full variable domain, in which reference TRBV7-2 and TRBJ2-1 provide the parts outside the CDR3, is GAGVSQSPSNKVTEKGKDVELRCDPISGHTALYWYRQSLGQGLEFLIYFQGNSAPDKSGLPSDRFSAERTGGSVSTLTIQRTQQEDSAVYLCASSAGTSAYNEQFFGPGTRLTVL.

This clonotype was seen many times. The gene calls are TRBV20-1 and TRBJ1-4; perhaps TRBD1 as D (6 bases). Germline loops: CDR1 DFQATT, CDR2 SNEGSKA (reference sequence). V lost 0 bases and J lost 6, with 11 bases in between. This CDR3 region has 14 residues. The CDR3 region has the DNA TGCAGTGCTAGAGATAACAGGGAGGATGAAAAACTGTTTTTT. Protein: CSARDNREDEKLFF.

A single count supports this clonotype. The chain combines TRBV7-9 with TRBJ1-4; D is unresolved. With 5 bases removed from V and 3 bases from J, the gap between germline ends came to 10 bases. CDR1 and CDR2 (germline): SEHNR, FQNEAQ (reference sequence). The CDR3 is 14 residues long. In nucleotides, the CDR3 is TGTGCCAGCAGCATCAGAGCAGCTAATGAAAAACTGTTTTTT. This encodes CASSIRAANEKLFF.

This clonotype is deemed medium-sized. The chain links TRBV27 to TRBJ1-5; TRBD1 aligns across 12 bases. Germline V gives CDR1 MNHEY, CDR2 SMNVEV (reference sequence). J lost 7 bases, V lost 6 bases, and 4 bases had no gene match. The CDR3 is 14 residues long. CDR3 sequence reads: CASSPGTGGQPQHF. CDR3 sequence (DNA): TGTGCCAGCAGCCCCGGGACAGGGGGCCAGCCCCAGCATTTT.

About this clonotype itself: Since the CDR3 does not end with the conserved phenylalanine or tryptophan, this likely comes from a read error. CDR3 sequence: CASSGLAGGYEQYY. CDR3 nucleotide sequence: TGTGCCAGTAGCGGACTAGCGGGGGGCTACGAGCAGTACTAC. The gene calls are TRBV19 and TRBJ2-7, with 14 nucleotides matching TRBD2. Trimming at V came to 6 bases and at J to 3 bases, leaving 1 base not matched to a gene. From germline, CDR1 is LNHDA and CDR2 SQIVND (reference sequence). The length of the CDR3 is 14 residues.

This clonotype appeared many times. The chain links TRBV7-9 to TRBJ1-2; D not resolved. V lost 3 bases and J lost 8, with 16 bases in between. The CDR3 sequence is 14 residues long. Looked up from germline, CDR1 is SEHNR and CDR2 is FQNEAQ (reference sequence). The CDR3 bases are TGTGCCAGCAGCTTCTTTGAGGTGTCTAGGGGCTACACCTTC. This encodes CASSFFEVSRGYTF.

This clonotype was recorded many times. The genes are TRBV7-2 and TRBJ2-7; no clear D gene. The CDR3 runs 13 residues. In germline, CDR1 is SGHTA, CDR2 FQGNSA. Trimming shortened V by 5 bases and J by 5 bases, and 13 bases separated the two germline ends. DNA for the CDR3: TGTGCCAGCAGCCCCCCAGCAGCCGACGAGCAGTACTTC. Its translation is CASSPPAADEQYF. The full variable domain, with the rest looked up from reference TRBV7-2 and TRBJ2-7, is GAGVSQSPSNKVTEKGKDVELRCDPISGHTALYWYRQSLGQGLEFLIYFQGNSAPDKSGLPSDRFSAERTGGSVSTLTIQRTQQEDSAVYLCASSPPAADEQYFGPGTRLTVT.

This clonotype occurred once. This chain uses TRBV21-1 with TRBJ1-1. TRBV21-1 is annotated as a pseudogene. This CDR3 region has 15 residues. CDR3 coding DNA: TGTGCCAGCAGCCACACCGCTATTGGGAACACTGAAGCTTTCTTT. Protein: CASSHTAIGNTEAFF.

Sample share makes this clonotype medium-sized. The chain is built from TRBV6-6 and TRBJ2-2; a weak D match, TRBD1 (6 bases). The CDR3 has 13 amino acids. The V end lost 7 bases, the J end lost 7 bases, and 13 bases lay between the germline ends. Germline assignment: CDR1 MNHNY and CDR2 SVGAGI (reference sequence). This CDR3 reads CASIGRGGGELFF. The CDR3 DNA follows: TGTGCCAGCATAGGGCGAGGGGGCGGGGAGCTGTTTTTT.

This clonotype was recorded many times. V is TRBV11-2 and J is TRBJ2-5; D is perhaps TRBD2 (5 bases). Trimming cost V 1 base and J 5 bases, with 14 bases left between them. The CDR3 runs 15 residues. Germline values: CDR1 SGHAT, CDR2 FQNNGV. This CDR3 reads CASSLVGAEAETQYF. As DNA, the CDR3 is TGTGCCAGCAGCTTAGTAGGAGCGGAGGCGGAGACCCAGTACTTC.